These 19 T cell receptor beta chains were all obtained from the same sample, sequenced in a study of long-term antiretroviral therapy in people with HIV. Samples were assayed with immunoSEQ v3.0 at survey level. Sequencing used immunoSEQ multiplex PCR; TCRdb keeps in-frame clones, though not all of them. Of 20,000 to 30,000 clones in the sample, roughly 87% were seen once. Specimen: unsorted PBMCs, collected 1.1 years before starting antiretroviral therapy. These receptors originate from a woman aged 25 to 45 with HIV.

The V and J genes are TRBV6-1 and TRBJ2-7; no firm D call. Germline V gene sequence: CDR1 MNHNS, CDR2 SASEGT. Trimming removed 7 bases at V and 3 bases at J, with 10 bases between. The CDR3 is 12 amino acids. The CDR3 reads CASTPDHYEQYF. As DNA, the CDR3 is TGTGCCAGCACTCCGGACCACTACGAGCAGTACTTC.

The genes are TRBV19 and TRBJ1-1, with 10 nucleotides matching TRBD1. The germline V gene has CDR1 LNHDA and CDR2 SQIVND (reference sequence). The V segment lost 5 bases and the J segment 5 bases; nucleotides outside the gene matches: 5. The CDR3 contains 14 residues. As DNA, the CDR3 is TGTGCCAGTAGTCGACAGGGGGCGCAGACTGAAGCTTTCTTT. This sequence encodes CASSRQGAQTEAFF. Together with reference TRBV19 and TRBJ1-1, the CDR3 gives the full variable domain: DGGITQSPKYLFRKEGQNVTLSCEQNLNHDAMYWYRQDPGQGLRLIYYSQIVNDFQKGDIAEGYSVSREKKESFPLTVTSAQKNPTAFYLCASSRQGAQTEAFFGQGTRLTVV.

This clone was seen only once. The chain recombines TRBV9 with TRBJ1-4; TRBD1 matches at 10 bases. Germline V lookup: CDR1 SGDLS, CDR2 YYNGEE. This CDR3 spans 17 amino acids. J gave up 4 bases and V 4 bases, and 10 bases lay outside the gene matches. The CDR3 nucleotides read TGTGCCAGCAGCCCAAGACAGGGGGCCATTATTAATGAAAAACTGTTTTTT. This encodes CASSPRQGAIINEKLFF.

This clone was counted a few times. The genes are TRBV4-2 and TRBJ2-7; TRBD1 aligns across 9 bases. Germline trimming cut 4 bases from V and 5 bases from J; bases unmatched to any gene: 9. Germline V gene lookup returns CDR1 LGHNA and CDR2 YNFKEQ. There are 15 residues in the CDR3. The CDR3 sequence is CASSRSGTGTDEQYF. CDR3 DNA sequence: TGTGCCAGCAGCCGATCCGGGACAGGGACCGACGAGCAGTACTTC.

This clone appeared once. The identical CDR3 is also encoded by other nucleotide sequences in the sample. The rearrangement joins TRBV20-1 to TRBJ1-1; D is unclear. CDR3 length: 11 residues. From germline, CDR1 is DFQATT and CDR2 SNEGSKA (reference sequence). Trimming took off 6 bases at V and 5 bases at J, with 10 bases between the two ends. This chain's CDR3 is CSALRVTEAFF. The CDR3 DNA reads as TGCAGTGCACTAAGAGTGACTGAAGCTTTCTTT.

The chain employs TRBV6-1 and TRBJ1-1; D remains ambiguous. The germline V gene has CDR1 MNHNS and CDR2 SASEGT. Trimming took off 1 base at V and 5 bases at J, with 8 bases between the two ends. This CDR3 comprises 13 residues. CDR3 in DNA: TGTGCCAGCAGTGAAGGCCGGCGAACTGAAGCTTTCTTT. Protein product: CASSEGRRTEAFF.

J is TRBJ1-1 and V is TRBV10-2; D is possibly TRBD1 (5 bases). Germline assignment: CDR1 WSHSY and CDR2 SAAADI. The CDR3 loop spans 14 amino acids. V gave up 4 bases and J gave up 7 bases, with 16 bases separating them. This chain's CDR3 is CASSVVPGLHEAFF. In DNA form, the CDR3 reads TGCGCCAGCAGTGTCGTCCCGGGACTTCATGAAGCTTTCTTT.

This clone is a singleton in its sample. CDR3 DNA: TGTGCCAGCAGTTCGGGGAGCCTGCGGACTGAAGCTTTCTTT. Its protein product is CASSSGSLRTEAFF. The chain couples TRBV27 to TRBJ1-1; D uncertain. This CDR3 has 14 amino acids. Germline CDR1 and CDR2: MNHEY and SMNVEV (reference sequence). The V end lost 4 bases, the J end lost 5 bases, and 14 bases lay between the germline ends.

The V gene is TRBV9, the J gene TRBJ2-5; 7 bases are a match to TRBD2. J was trimmed by 0 bases and V by 0 bases; bases with no gene match: 8. This CDR3 has 17 amino acids. CDR1 and CDR2 (germline): SGDLS, YYNGEE. CDR3 in DNA: TGTGCCAGCAGCGTAGATAGCGGGCCGGAGAACCAAGAGACCCAGTACTTC. Translation gives CASSVDSGPENQETQYF.

This chain connects TRBV6-5 to TRBJ1-1; 8 nucleotides agree with TRBD1. This CDR3 region has 13 residues. The germline V gene encodes CDR1 MNHEY and CDR2 SVGAGI. V gave up 6 bases and J gave up 6 bases; unmatched junction bases: 6. The chain's CDR3 is CASSYDRGSEAFF. In DNA form, the CDR3 reads TGTGCCAGCAGCTACGACAGGGGATCTGAAGCTTTCTTT.

The CDR3 coding sequence is TGTGCCAGCAGTAGGGACAGGGTGAGCACTGAAGCTTTCTTT. Translated, it gives CASSRDRVSTEAFF. The chain combines TRBV6-5 with TRBJ1-1; 9 bases are shared with TRBD1. CDR1 and CDR2 (germline): MNHEY, SVGAGI. This CDR3 comprises 14 residues. The J segment lost 4 bases and the V segment lost 5 bases, leaving 5 bases of the junction unmatched.

This clone was detected a few times. The J gene is TRBJ2-7, the V gene TRBV11-2; D may be TRBD1 or TRBD2 (5 bases each). The CDR3 runs to 15 residues. Per the germline V gene, CDR1 is SGHAT and CDR2 is FQNNGV. The V and J ends lost 1 base and 1 base respectively, with 11 bases between them. DNA of the CDR3: TGTGCCAGCAGCTTAGGGGGGTCCGGATCCTACGAGCAGTACGTC. Translated: CASSLGGSGSYEQYV.

The gene calls are TRBV4-1 and TRBJ1-1; the D gene is possibly TRBD1 (5 bases). CDR3 length equals 17 residues. Trimming left V 2 bases short and J 8 bases short, with 24 bases between. CDR1 and CDR2 from the germline V gene are MGHRA and YSYEKL. The CDR3 DNA is TGCGCCAGCAGCCAACATAAGACAGCTTTCCCGCGCTCCGAAGCTTTCTTT. Amino acids: CASSQHKTAFPRSEAFF.

The chain recombines TRBV5-1 with TRBJ1-2; 8 bases are shared with TRBD1. The CDR3 covers 15 residues. Losses at the gene ends were 1 base for V and 0 bases for J; bases not matched to a gene: 2. CDR1 is SGHRS and CDR2 is YFSETQ in the germline V gene. The CDR3 DNA follows: TGCGCCAGCAGCTTGCAGGGACAGGCTAACTATGGCTACACCTTC. Its protein product is CASSLQGQANYGYTF.

V and J are TRBV4-2 and TRBJ1-6; D may be TRBD1 (5 bases). V lost 0 bases, J lost 3 bases, and 12 bases lay in between. Germline assignment: CDR1 LGHNA and CDR2 YNFKEQ. The CDR3 contains 17 residues. The DNA for the CDR3 is TGTGCCAGCAGCCAAGAGAAAAGGGACCTCTATAATTCACCCCTCCACTTT. Its protein is CASSQEKRDLYNSPLHF.

The chain combines TRBV11-2 with TRBJ2-3; D is ambiguous. This CDR3 has 14 amino acids. CDR1 and CDR2 (germline): SGHAT, FQNNGV. Trimming cost V 4 bases and J 7 bases, with 15 bases left between them. CDR3 in DNA: TGTGCCAGCAGCTATGGACCCGCCGGGTATACGCAGTATTTT. Translating gives CASSYGPAGYTQYF.

The chain is built from TRBV5-4 and TRBJ1-2, with D hard to call. CDR3 length: 15 amino acids. V gave up 2 bases and J gave up 0 bases, with 11 bases separating them. Germline loops: CDR1 SGHNT, CDR2 YYREEE (reference sequence). The CDR3 nucleotides are TGTGCCAGCAGCTTTAGTTATGGGACTAACTATGGCTACACCTTC. Protein sequence: CASSFSYGTNYGYTF.

V and J are TRBV27 and TRBJ1-2, with 9 bases that match TRBD1. CDR3 size: 16 residues. CDR1 is MNHEY and CDR2 is SMNVEV in the germline V gene (reference sequence). V lost 5 bases to trimming and J lost 2 bases; unmatched junction nucleotides: 9. CDR3 sequence: CASSRLQGAQNYGYTF. The CDR3 DNA reads TGTGCCAGCAGTAGACTACAGGGGGCGCAGAACTATGGCTACACCTTC.

The gene calls are TRBV21-1 and TRBJ1-2; the table's TRBD1 call for D was not verified on the DNA. TRBV21-1 is tagged as a pseudogene. The CDR3 is made up of 14 amino acids. The CDR3 nucleotides read TGTGCCAGCAGCTCCCGACAGGGATCAAAAGGCTACACCTTC. It yields the protein CASSSRQGSKGYTF.